The entry below gives a single T cell receptor (beta chain) sequence along with its context. The sample is drawn from a study of spatial heterogeneity in lung cancer. Study-wide context: Sequence detection consistently recorded a greater number of beta-chain than alpha-chain sequences. More than eight raw reads, on average, carried each unique TCR and UMI combination.

The CDR3 has 12 amino acids. V was clipped by 7 bases and J by 3 bases; unmatched bases: 2. From germline, CDR1 is MNHNY and CDR2 SVGAGI (reference sequence). The study tagged each TCR cDNA molecule with a unique molecular identifier. One entry per CDR3 protein, called by TCRdb with MiXCR from the 5' RACE reads. The profile shows 3,500 or so distinct CDR3 sequences, around 9.5% of them singletons. Time point of the sample: sample taken at primary tumor resection. Whole RNA from tumor, nontumor lung or frozen PBMC was sequenced unsorted. The origin of this receptor is a male donor with early-stage non-small cell lung cancer. The material was normal lung tissue next to the tumor, obtained at surgery. The gene calls are TRBV6-6 and TRBJ1-2; TRBD1 matches at 7 bases. The CDR3 region has the DNA TGTGCCAGCAACCAGGGGGACTATGGCTACACCTTC. It yields the protein CASNQGDYGYTF.